The source of this TCR beta chain is a study of control samples from healthy donors and cancer patients (dated by TCRdb to about 2020). CDR1 and CDR2 are read off the germline V gene as SGHVT and SQSDAQ. V drops 1 base and J drops 0 bases, leaving 19 bases in between. The CDR3 spans 18 residues, from the cysteine through the phenylalanine. The read is trimmed to its CDR3 DNA, 54 bases read in frame from base 1. Receptor amplification or capture employed the immunoSEQ multiplex PCR assay. In TCRdb, the immuneACCESS table is reduced to in-frame sequences with V and J assigned. These tables do not hold every clone; where another copy was compared, an unresolved V gene accounts for under half, and the others remain unexplained. Counted in this sample were 150,000 to 200,000 clones; 91% of them appeared once. The leading ten clones occupy just over 2% of the sample. Details on this clone: The antigen it binds to is not known. The record has no base qualities; no much larger clone is one base away.

The receptor comes from a woman aged 40 to 50 in good health. Input material: blood. The chain couples TRBV7-4 to TRBJ2-7, with no confident D gene call. Here the CDR3 is given as CASSLDVTTKASSYEQYF. The nucleotides are TGTGCCAGCAGCTTAGACGTGACGACAAAAGCGAGCTCCTACGAGCAGTACTTC.